This T cell receptor beta chain is from a study of human T cells and chemical hapten exposure. One entry per CDR3 protein, called by TCRdb with MiXCR from the RACE reads. This table has more than 65,000 distinct CDR3 sequences, over 6% appearing once. The CDR3 spans 13 residues. Germline V gene data show CDR1 as SGHDT and CDR2 as YYEEEE. V gave up 4 bases and J gave up 6 bases, with 13 bases separating them. Time point denoted: patch test 1, 2 weeks after DPC sensitization. Treatment reported: therapeutic diphenylcyclopropenone sensitization with weekly scalp DPC. Ten or more counts support this clonotype.

This sequence joins TRBV5-6 and TRBJ2-5; D gene uncertain. This material consisted of whole blood, taken in connection with sensitization to the hapten diphenylcyclopropenone (DPC). This clonotype was obtained from a woman aged 25-40 years with alopecia areata. Some clones in this sample may be carry-over from other donors' samples. CDR3 sequence: CASSREFWKTQYF. In DNA form, the CDR3 reads TGTGCCAGCAGCCGTGAGTTTTGGAAGACCCAGTACTTC.